These T cell receptor beta chains were read from a single sample in a study of STAT3 mutations in large granular lymphocyte leukemia. The data were produced by immunoSEQ multiplex PCR, yet TCRdb's version contains in-frame clones alone and is incomplete. The sample holds some 10,000 clones, roughly 91% seen once. Sequencing input: peripheral blood mononuclear cells. These receptors were obtained from a man in his 60s with T-cell large granular lymphocyte leukemia. Some clones in this sample may be carry-over from other donors' samples. CDR3s include the opening cysteine and the closing phenylalanine or tryptophan. Fields, in order: CDR3 protein, CDR3 DNA, J gene, D gene, V gene, clone size. A D gene is named only where the DNA matches it firmly. Only some rows state a clone size, as once, few, many or a class for expanded clones.

cdr3_aa: CASSVVGHKLFF
cdr3_nt: TGTGCCAGCAGTGTTGTGGGCCATAAACTGTTTTTT
j_call: TRBJ1-4
d_call: .
v_call: TRBV25-1
clone_size: once

cdr3_aa: CASSPSRALTDTQYF
cdr3_nt: TGTGCCAGCAGCCCGTCAAGGGCGCTCACAGATACGCAGTATTTT
j_call: TRBJ2-3
d_call: .
v_call: TRBV7-2
clone_size: .

cdr3_aa: CASSLGTSGRVHTQYF
cdr3_nt: TGCGCCAGCAGCTTGGGGACTAGCGGGAGGGTGCATACGCAGTATTTT
j_call: TRBJ2-3
d_call: TRBD2
v_call: TRBV5-1
clone_size: .

cdr3_aa: CASKRGGNTGELFF
cdr3_nt: TGTGCCAGCAAACGCGGTGGGAACACCGGGGAGCTGTTTTTT
j_call: TRBJ2-2
d_call: .
v_call: TRBV6-5
clone_size: .

cdr3_aa: CASSPGTSGNEQFF
cdr3_nt: TGCGCCAGCAGCCCTGGGACTAGCGGGAATGAGCAGTTCTTC
j_call: TRBJ2-1
d_call: TRBD2
v_call: TRBV5-1
clone_size: .

cdr3_aa: CASSLVGDPSGTDTQYF
cdr3_nt: TGTGCCAGCAGCTTGGTCGGCGACCCCTCCGGGACAGATACGCAGTATTTT
j_call: TRBJ2-3
d_call: .
v_call: TRBV5-6
clone_size: .

cdr3_aa: CASSLDRDSTYEQYF
cdr3_nt: TGTGCCAGCAGCTTAGATCGGGACAGCACCTACGAGCAGTACTTC
j_call: TRBJ2-7
d_call: TRBD1
v_call: TRBV11-3
clone_size: .

cdr3_aa: CAWRGGRERSYEQYF
cdr3_nt: TGTGCCTGGAGGGGGGGGCGGGAACGCTCCTACGAGCAGTACTTC
j_call: TRBJ2-7
d_call: .
v_call: TRBV30
clone_size: .

cdr3_aa: CASSKNYASAETQYF
cdr3_nt: TGTGCCAGCAGCAAAAACTACGCTTCGGCGGAGACCCAGTACTTC
j_call: TRBJ2-5
d_call: .
v_call: TRBV21-1
clone_size: .

cdr3_aa: CASSAREGPQHF
cdr3_nt: TGTGCCAGCAGCGCGCGCGAGGGTCCCCAGCATTTT
j_call: TRBJ1-5
d_call: .
v_call: TRBV7-2
clone_size: .

cdr3_aa: CASSLGTSNTDTQYF
cdr3_nt: TGCGCCAGCAGCTTGGGGACTAGCAACACAGATACGCAGTATTTT
j_call: TRBJ2-3
d_call: TRBD2
v_call: TRBV5-1
clone_size: .

cdr3_aa: CASSPSSGGPTYNEQFF
cdr3_nt: TGCGCCAGCAGCCCGTCTAGCGGGGGGCCCACCTACAATGAGCAGTTCTTC
j_call: TRBJ2-1
d_call: TRBD2
v_call: TRBV5-1
clone_size: once

cdr3_aa: CASSSQQGTRGTQYF
cdr3_nt: TGTGCCAGCAGTTCCCAACAGGGGACTCGGGGGACCCAGTACTTC
j_call: TRBJ2-5
d_call: .
v_call: TRBV6-6
clone_size: .

cdr3_aa: CASSLAETGGLDTQYF
cdr3_nt: TGTGCCAGCAGCTTAGCGGAGACAGGGGGCCTGGATACGCAGTATTTT
j_call: TRBJ2-3
d_call: TRBD1
v_call: TRBV7-9
clone_size: .

cdr3_aa: CAWNIERRQAAFF
cdr3_nt: TGTGCCTGGAATATCGAGCGGCGACAGGCGGCTTTCTTT
j_call: TRBJ1-1
d_call: .
v_call: TRBV30
clone_size: .

cdr3_aa: CASSFPGQVVRPQHF
cdr3_nt: TGTGCCAGCAGTTTCCCGGGACAGGTGGTTCGGCCCCAGCATTTT
j_call: TRBJ1-5
d_call: TRBD1
v_call: TRBV28
clone_size: .

cdr3_aa: CASSLAVSSGIADTQYF
cdr3_nt: TGCGCCAGCAGCTTGGCCGTGAGTAGCGGGATTGCAGATACGCAGTATTTT
j_call: TRBJ2-3
d_call: TRBD2
v_call: TRBV5-1
clone_size: .

cdr3_aa: CSVVDSEQYF
cdr3_nt: TGCAGCGTTGTAGATTCCGAGCAGTACTTC
j_call: TRBJ2-7
d_call: .
v_call: TRBV29-1
clone_size: .

cdr3_aa: CASSYGMGEKLFF
cdr3_nt: TGTGCCAGCAGTTACGGAATGGGGGAAAAACTGTTTTTT
j_call: TRBJ1-4
d_call: .
v_call: TRBV2
clone_size: .

cdr3_aa: CASSQDKGGSYNEQFF
cdr3_nt: TGTGCCAGCAGCCAAGATAAGGGGGGGTCCTACAATGAGCAGTTCTTC
j_call: TRBJ2-1
d_call: .
v_call: TRBV4-2
clone_size: .

cdr3_aa: CASSYSGPHDPYEQYF
cdr3_nt: TGTGCCAGCAGTTATTCTGGGCCGCATGACCCCTACGAGCAGTACTTC
j_call: TRBJ2-7
d_call: .
v_call: TRBV6-6
clone_size: .

cdr3_aa: CSVSHSLGGADQPQHF
cdr3_nt: TGCAGCGTTTCTCATAGCCTGGGGGGGGCGGATCAGCCCCAGCATTTT
j_call: TRBJ1-5
d_call: .
v_call: TRBV29-1
clone_size: .

cdr3_aa: CASSQRRTGNYGYTF
cdr3_nt: TGTGCCAGCTCACAGCGAAGGACAGGGAACTATGGCTACACCTTC
j_call: TRBJ1-2
d_call: TRBD1
v_call: TRBV18
clone_size: once

cdr3_aa: CASSQDPLSSGAYNEQFF
cdr3_nt: TGCGCCAGCAGCCAAGATCCGCTGTCTAGCGGGGCATACAATGAGCAGTTCTTC
j_call: TRBJ2-1
d_call: TRBD2
v_call: TRBV4-3
clone_size: .

cdr3_aa: CASRVGGRTDTQYF
cdr3_nt: TGTGCCAGCAGGGTAGGAGGGAGGACAGATACGCAGTATTTT
j_call: TRBJ2-3
d_call: .
v_call: TRBV7-9
clone_size: once

cdr3_aa: CASRRQGSSEQYF
cdr3_nt: TGTGCCAGCAGGAGACAGGGTTCGAGCGAGCAGTACTTC
j_call: TRBJ2-7
d_call: TRBD1
v_call: TRBV6-5
clone_size: few

cdr3_aa: CASSFFPYQETQYF
cdr3_nt: TGTGCCAGCAGCTTCTTCCCGTACCAAGAGACCCAGTACTTC
j_call: TRBJ2-5
d_call: .
v_call: TRBV5-4
clone_size: .